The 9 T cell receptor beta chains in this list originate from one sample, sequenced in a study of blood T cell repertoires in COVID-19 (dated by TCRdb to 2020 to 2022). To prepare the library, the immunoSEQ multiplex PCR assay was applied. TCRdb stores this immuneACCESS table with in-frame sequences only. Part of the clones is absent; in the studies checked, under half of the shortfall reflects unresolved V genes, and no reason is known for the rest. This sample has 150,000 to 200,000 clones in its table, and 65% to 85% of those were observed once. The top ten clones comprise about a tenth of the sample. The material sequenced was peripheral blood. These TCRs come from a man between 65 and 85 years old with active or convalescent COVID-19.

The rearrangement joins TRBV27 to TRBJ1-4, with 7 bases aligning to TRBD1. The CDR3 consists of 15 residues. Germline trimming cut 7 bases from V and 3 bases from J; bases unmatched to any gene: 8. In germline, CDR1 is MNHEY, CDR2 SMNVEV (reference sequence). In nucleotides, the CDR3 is TGTGCCAGCAAAGATTGGGACAGACCTAATGAAAAACTGTTTTTT. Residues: CASKDWDRPNEKLFF.

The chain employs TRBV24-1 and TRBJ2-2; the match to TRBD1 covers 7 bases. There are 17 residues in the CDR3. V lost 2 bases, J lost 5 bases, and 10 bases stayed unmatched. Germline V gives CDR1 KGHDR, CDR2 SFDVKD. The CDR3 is CATSDSLRTGSTGELFF. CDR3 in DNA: TGTGCCACCAGTGATTCCCTGAGGACAGGTTCGACCGGGGAGCTGTTTTTT.

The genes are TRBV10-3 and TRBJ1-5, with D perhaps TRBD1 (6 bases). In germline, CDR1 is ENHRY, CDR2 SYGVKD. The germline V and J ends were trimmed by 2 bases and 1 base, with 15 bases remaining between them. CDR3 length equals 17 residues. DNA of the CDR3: TGTGCCATCAGTGAGGGGGGGGCCGACATCAGCAATCAGCCCCAGCATTTT. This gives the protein CAISEGGADISNQPQHF.

CDR3 region: CASSSGTRLYNEQFF. Written as DNA, the CDR3 is TGTGCCAGCAGTTCTGGGACTAGATTATACAATGAGCAGTTCTTC. This chain links TRBV28 with TRBJ2-1, with 8 bases that match TRBD2. The CDR3 spans 15 residues. V dropped 4 bases and J dropped 4; count of bases not matched to a gene: 6. Germline-derived CDR1 and CDR2 are MDHEN and SYDVKM.

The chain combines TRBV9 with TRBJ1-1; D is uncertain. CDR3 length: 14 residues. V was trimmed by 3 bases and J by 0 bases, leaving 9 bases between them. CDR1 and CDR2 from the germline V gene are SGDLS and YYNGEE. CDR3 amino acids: CASSADGVNTEAFF. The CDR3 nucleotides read TGTGCCAGCAGCGCAGACGGGGTGAACACTGAAGCTTTCTTT.

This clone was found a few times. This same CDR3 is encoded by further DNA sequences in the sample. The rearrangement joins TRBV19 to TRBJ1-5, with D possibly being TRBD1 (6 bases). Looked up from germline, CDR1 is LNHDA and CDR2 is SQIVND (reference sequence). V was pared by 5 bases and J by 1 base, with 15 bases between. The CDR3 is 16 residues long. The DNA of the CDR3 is TGTGCCAGTAGTCGGGTGCTGGGGGCGAGCAATCAGCCCCAGCATTTT. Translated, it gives CASSRVLGASNQPQHF.

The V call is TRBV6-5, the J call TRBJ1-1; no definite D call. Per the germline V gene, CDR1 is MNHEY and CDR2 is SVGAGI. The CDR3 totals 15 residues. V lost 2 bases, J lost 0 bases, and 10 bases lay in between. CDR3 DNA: TGTGCCAGCAGTTACGCGGGCCCAATGAACACTGAAGCTTTCTTT. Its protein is CASSYAGPMNTEAFF.

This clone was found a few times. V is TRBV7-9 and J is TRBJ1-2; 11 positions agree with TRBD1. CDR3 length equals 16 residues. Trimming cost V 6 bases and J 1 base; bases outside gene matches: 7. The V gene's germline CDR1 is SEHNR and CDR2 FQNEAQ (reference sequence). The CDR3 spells CASRPSGTGGNYGYTF. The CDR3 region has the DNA TGTGCCAGCAGACCGTCCGGGACAGGGGGTAACTATGGCTACACCTTC.

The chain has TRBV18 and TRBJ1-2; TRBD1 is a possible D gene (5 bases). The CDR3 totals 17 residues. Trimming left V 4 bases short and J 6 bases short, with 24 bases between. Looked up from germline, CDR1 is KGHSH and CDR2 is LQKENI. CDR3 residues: CASSLRDAGGEIDGYTF. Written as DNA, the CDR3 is TGTGCCAGCTCACTCCGGGACGCCGGGGGGGAAATCGATGGCTACACCTTC.